This T cell receptor (beta chain) was captured by sequencing in a study of cytomegalovirus exposure and HLA in healthy donors. This CDR3 contains 18 residues. In germline, CDR1 is KGHSH, CDR2 LQKENI. The junction had 14 bases not matched to a gene; V was cut back by 6 bases and J by 5 bases. Primers: 60 Vbeta forward and 13 Jbeta reverse. Produced via immunoSEQ multiplex PCR; TCRdb's table is partial and in-frame only. The sample lists 110,000 to 150,000 clones, 77% occurring once. Sequenced: PBMCs. This receptor was taken from a male donor in good health and CMV-seronegative. The chain links TRBV18 to TRBJ2-5, with 14 bases identical to TRBD2. The CDR3 bases are TGTGCCAGCTCTCTGCCCGGACTAGCGGGAGGAGGCGGCGAGACCCAGTACTTC. Translating it yields CASSLPGLAGGGGETQYF. Together with reference TRBV18 and TRBJ2-5, the CDR3 gives the full variable domain: NAGVMQNPRHLVRRRGQEARLRCSPMKGHSHVYWYRQLPEEGLKFMVYLQKENIIDESGMPKERFSAEFPKEGPSILRIQQVVRGDSAAYFCASSLPGLAGGGGETQYFGPGTRLLVL.